This T cell receptor beta chain was observed in a study of human T cells and chemical hapten exposure. On the study more broadly: Investigators sensitized around 2 cm by around 2 cm of upper inner arm skin with 2% DPC. Yields of TCR per sample differed, chiefly owing to small differences in pooled library volume.

With 4 bases removed from V and 7 bases from J, the gap between germline ends came to 11 bases. Per the germline V gene, CDR1 is SQVTM and CDR2 is ANQGSEA. The CDR3 loop spans 13 amino acids. Regarding time point: patch test 3, about 24 weeks after DPC sensitization. Noted treatment: therapeutic diphenylcyclopropenone sensitization with weekly scalp DPC. Whole blood that had not been fractionated was the source of extracted total RNA. TCRdb independently ran MiXCR on the RACE reads; one entry per CDR3 protein. The data hold more than 35,000 distinct CDR3 sequences, with roughly 12% observed a single time. Study-level results: Patch test score rose with PT1 expanded TCRs, significant at 8, 16, 32, not 4. High-frequency TCRs, those above 1 in 1000, stayed the same after DPC sensitization.

A few counts support this clonotype. The antigen is unknown. Specimen: whole blood, collected in connection with sensitization to the hapten diphenylcyclopropenone (DPC). The origin of this receptor is a woman in her 40s with alopecia areata. Some clones in this sample may be carry-over from other donors' samples. V gene TRBV29-1 combines with J gene TRBJ1-6; possible D gene TRBD1, 5 bases. CDR3 residues: CSVGRDFNSPLHF. The CDR3 region has the DNA TGCAGCGTTGGCAGGGATTTCAATTCACCCCTCCACTTT.